This T cell receptor beta chain was found in a study of cytomegalovirus exposure and HLA in healthy donors. The CDR3 consists of 15 residues. Trimming shortened V by 4 bases and J by 9 bases, and 22 bases separated the two germline ends. The germline gives CDR1 GTSNPN, CDR2 SVGIG (reference sequence). TCRdb's copy holds only in-frame clones and misses some; the assay was immunoSEQ multiplex PCR. This table holds roughly 200,000 clones, 80% to 85% found once. Whole-study findings and limits: In vitro work confirmed that a few CMV-associated chains recognize CMV antigens. First-cohort TCR clusters were later found to tend to co-occur in the 130 or so validation repertoires. It was reported that the classifier diagnosed cytomegalovirus status with high specificity and sensitivity in both the original and validation cohorts. The majority of TCR sequences were rare, yet some public TCRs appeared in many donors.

For this clone: The antigen remains unidentified.

The sequence was obtained from a woman in her 30s in good health and CMV-seronegative. Sequencing used PBMCs. V usage is TRBV30 and J usage is TRBJ1-5; the D is unclear. The CDR3 coding sequence is TGTGCCTGGAAGAGTATGGGCGAAACTCCAACGCCCCAGCATTTT. This sequence encodes CAWKSMGETPTPQHF.